Presented here are 13 T cell receptor beta chains from one specimen sequenced in a study of cytomegalovirus exposure and HLA in healthy donors. With 60 Vbeta and 13 Jbeta primers, the PCR was carried out. Measured with immunoSEQ multiplex PCR; TCRdb has only the in-frame clones, and not every one. Its table records 100,000 to 150,000 clones. Sequencing was performed on PBMCs. Receptors originate from a middle-aged woman in good health and CMV-seropositive.

The V call is TRBV9, the J call TRBJ2-1, with D possibly TRBD2 on 6 matching bases. The CDR3 runs 16 residues. Trimming cost V 0 bases and J 7 bases, with 17 bases left between them. Germline CDR1 reads SGDLS; CDR2 reads YYNGEE. In nucleotides, the CDR3 is TGTGCCAGCAGCGTAGAGGTGCGGGACCCCGGGAATGAGCAGTTCTTC. The encoded protein is CASSVEVRDPGNEQFF.

DNA of the CDR3: TGTGCCTGGAGTGTACGCGACAGGGGGATTTACGAGCAGTACTTC. Encoded protein: CAWSVRDRGIYEQYF. The V gene is TRBV30, the J gene TRBJ2-5; 9 nucleotides match TRBD1. The DNA end lines up better with TRBJ2-7; the J call may be wrong. CDR3 length: 15 amino acids. CDR1 and CDR2 (germline): GTSNPN, SVGIG (reference sequence).

As for this clone: A read error may produce the germline difference seen at one junction end. The CDR3 nucleotides read TGTGCCAGCAGCTTAGATCGTGAGGGTTGGTTT. Protein: CASSLDREGWF. The chain links TRBV11-2 to TRBJ2-3; D may be TRBD2 (5 bases). Germline assignment: CDR1 SGHAT and CDR2 FQNNGV. The length of the CDR3 is 11 residues.

The rearrangement joins TRBV6-4 to TRBJ2-3, with D tentatively TRBD2 (6 bases). The germline V and J ends were trimmed by 3 bases and 0 bases, with 13 bases remaining between them. This CDR3 region has 16 residues. Germline lookup yields CDR1 MRHNA and CDR2 SNTAGT. The CDR3 region is CASSEKAGSSTDTQYF. The DNA of the CDR3 is TGTGCCAGCAGTGAAAAGGCGGGATCTAGCACAGATACGCAGTATTTT.

The chain combines TRBV2 with TRBJ2-2; TRBD2 aligns across 10 bases. After removal of 4 bases from V and 4 bases from J, the junction contained 9 bases not matched to a gene. Germline V gene sequence: CDR1 SNHLY, CDR2 FYNNEI. This CDR3 is 17 amino acids long. The CDR3 coding sequence is TGTGCCAGCAGTGGGACTAGCGGACCCATTGGCACCGGGGAGCTGTTTTTT. Translating gives CASSGTSGPIGTGELFF.

This rearrangement joins TRBV2 to TRBJ1-4, with D possibly matching TRBD1 (5 bases). Germline CDR1 SNHLY, CDR2 FYNNEI. The V end lost 7 bases, the J end lost 0 bases, and 12 bases lay between the germline ends. The CDR3 is 15 residues long. CDR3 nucleotides: TGTGCCAGCACCACCGACAGACCAACTAATGAAAAACTGTTTTTT. Amino acids: CASTTDRPTNEKLFF.

V and J are TRBV27 and TRBJ2-3, with a tentative D call TRBD1 (6 bases). V was clipped by 4 bases and J by 5 bases, with 10 bases between them. Germline loops: CDR1 MNHEY, CDR2 SMNVEV (reference sequence). This CDR3 has 13 residues. The CDR3 here is CASSSNREDTQYF. CDR3 DNA: TGTGCCAGCAGTTCAAACAGGGAAGATACGCAGTATTTT.

The gene calls are TRBV5-1 and TRBJ2-6, with D unclear. The germline V gene has CDR1 SGHRS and CDR2 YFSETQ. V lost 0 bases and J lost 0, with 4 bases in between. The CDR3 extends over 15 amino acids. The CDR3 sequence: CASSLALSGANVLTF. In nucleotides, the CDR3 is TGCGCCAGCAGCTTGGCACTCTCTGGGGCCAACGTCCTGACTTTC.

The chain links TRBV30 to TRBJ1-2, with D possibly TRBD1 on 5 matching bases. The V gene lost 0 bases and the J gene lost 2 bases, with 10 bases spanning the gap. Germline CDR1 reads GTSNPN; CDR2 reads SVGIG (reference sequence). This CDR3 spans 14 amino acids. CDR3 amino acids: CAWSVLSGNYGYTF. Here the CDR3 DNA reads TGTGCCTGGAGTGTACTGTCAGGGAACTATGGCTACACCTTC.

V gene TRBV28 combines with J gene TRBJ2-1; 8 nucleotides match TRBD1. The CDR3 sequence is 14 residues long. CDR1 MDHEN and CDR2 SYDVKM come from the germline V gene. J was trimmed by 8 bases and V by 5 bases; bases with no gene match: 8. CDR3 bases: TGTGCCAGCAGTCAGGGGGACAGGATTGATGAGCAGTTCTTC. Its translation is CASSQGDRIDEQFF.

The chain links TRBV29-1 to TRBJ2-4; perhaps TRBD2 as D (5 bases). CDR3 length: 15 amino acids. The V end lost 1 base, the J end lost 0 bases, and 10 bases lay between the germline ends. CDR1 and CDR2 (germline): SQVTM, ANQGSEA. The CDR3 coding sequence is TGCAGCGTTGAAGGCGGGTGGGGAGCCAAAAACATTCAGTACTTC. Amino acids: CSVEGGWGAKNIQYF.

The chain joins TRBV5-1 to TRBJ1-3, with TRBD1 as a possible D gene (6 bases). V lost 4 bases and J lost 0, with 14 bases in between. Germline assignment: CDR1 SGHRS and CDR2 YFSETQ. The CDR3 extends over 16 amino acids. The CDR3 DNA reads as TGCGCCAGCAGCCTCGATGGACAGAACTCTGGAAACACCATATATTTT. Protein product: CASSLDGQNSGNTIYF.

This chain uses TRBV19 with TRBJ2-5; 11 positions agree with TRBD2. The CDR3 contains 15 residues. Germline V gene lookup returns CDR1 LNHDA and CDR2 SQIVND (reference sequence). The J segment lost 5 bases and the V segment lost 4 bases, leaving 6 bases of the junction unmatched. CDR3 residues: CASSTVAGGGETQYF. CDR3 DNA: TGTGCCAGTAGTACCGTAGCGGGAGGGGGGGAGACCCAGTACTTC.